This TCR beta chain was captured by sequencing in a study of T cells in women clearing cervical HPV infection. On the study more broadly: Donors had HPV16-related CIN3 or worse; 2 had invasive cancer. HLA type stays a possible confounder, typing being limited. Case blood was drawn when the lesion was first found; control blood after infection became undetectable.

Libraries were prepared by immunoSEQ multiplex PCR; TCRdb keeps only in-frame clonotypes and omits some of them. Its table lists 20,000 to 25,000 clones. Findings and limits, study-wide: A classifier using richness and V gene abundances reached an AUC of more than 0.8.

Concerning this clone: Its antigen is unknown.

Sequencing used blood buffy coat. This clonotype originated in a woman between 18 and 75 years old with a cervical HPV16 infection that either progressed to CIN3+ or cleared (not recorded which).

This CDR3 is CAIGDREGYNDYTF. The sequenced CDR3 bases are TGTGCCATCGGAGACAGGGAAGGATACAATGAC. V is TRBV19 and J is TRBJ1-2; 7 bases are a match to TRBD1. The CDR3 end is not reached by the read, which stops 3 residues before it; the germline J gene fills it in. Germline lookup yields CDR1 LNHDA and CDR2 SQIVND (reference sequence). The CDR3 runs to 14 residues.